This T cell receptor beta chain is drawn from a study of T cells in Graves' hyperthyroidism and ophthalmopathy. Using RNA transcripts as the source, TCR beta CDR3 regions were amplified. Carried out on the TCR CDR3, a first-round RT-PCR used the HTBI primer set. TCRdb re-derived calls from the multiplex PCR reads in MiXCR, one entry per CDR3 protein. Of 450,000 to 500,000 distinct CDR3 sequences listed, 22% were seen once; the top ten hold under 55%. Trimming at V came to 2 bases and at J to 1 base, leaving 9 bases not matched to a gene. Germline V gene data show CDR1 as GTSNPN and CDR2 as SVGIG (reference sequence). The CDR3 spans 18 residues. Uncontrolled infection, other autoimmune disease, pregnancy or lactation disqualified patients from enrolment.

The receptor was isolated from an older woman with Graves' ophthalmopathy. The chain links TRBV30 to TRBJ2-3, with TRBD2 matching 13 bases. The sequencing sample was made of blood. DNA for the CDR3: TGTGCCTGGAGTCCCGGACTAGCGGGAGTTCACGGCACAGATACGCAGTATTTT. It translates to CAWSPGLAGVHGTDTQYF.